These 11 T cell receptor beta chains were all obtained from the same sample, sequenced in a study of CD8+ T cells in alopecia areata (dated by TCRdb to the late 2010s). Libraries were built with the immunoSEQ multiplex PCR assay. RNA was extracted from all samples and reverse transcribed into cDNA, which served as template for TCR sequencing. TCRdb retrieved this table from immuneACCESS and kept in-frame rearrangements only. Not all clones are present; in checked studies, unresolved V genes account for under half, and no reason is known for the remainder. Across this sample there are approximately 150,000 clones, with roughly 50% seen only once. The top ten constitute approximately 6.6% of the sample. Specimen: CD4+ T cells sorted from blood. The receptors were sampled from a human donor with alopecia areata.

The chain carries TRBV5-1 and TRBJ1-1, with TRBD1 as a possible D gene (5 bases). CDR3 length equals 13 residues. CDR1 and CDR2 from the germline V gene are SGHRS and YFSETQ. The V end lost 7 bases, the J end lost 1 base, and 11 bases lay between the germline ends. The CDR3 DNA reads as TGCGCCAGCCGGGGCGGGGCGAACACTGAAGCTTTCTTT. Protein product: CASRGGANTEAFF. Full variable domain (missing parts from reference TRBV5-1 and TRBJ1-1): KAGVTQTPRYLIKTRGQQVTLSCSPISGHRSVSWYQQTPGQGLQFLFEYFSETQRNKGNFPGRFSGRQFSNSRSEMNVSTLELGDSALYLCASRGGANTEAFFGQGTRLTVV.

V and J are TRBV6-5 and TRBJ2-7; 10 positions agree with TRBD2. CDR3 length equals 15 residues. The trim removed 6 bases at V and 6 bases at J, leaving 11 bases unmatched. In germline, CDR1 is MNHEY, CDR2 SVGAGI. This CDR3 is CASRERQLAGAEQYF. The DNA of the CDR3 is TGTGCCAGCAGGGAGCGTCAGCTAGCGGGAGCCGAGCAGTACTTC.

In its sample, this clone was seen a few times. The V and J genes are TRBV29-1 and TRBJ1-5; weak D call: TRBD1 (5 bases). The CDR3 has 13 amino acids. Trimming removed 5 bases from V and 2 bases from J, with 10 bases in between. CDR1 and CDR2 (germline): SQVTM, ANQGSEA. CDR3 in DNA: TGCAGCGTTCAGCAGGGAGGCAATCAGCCCCAGCATTTT. This gives the protein CSVQQGGNQPQHF. Drawing the rest from reference TRBV29-1 and TRBJ1-5, the complete variable domain is SAVISQKPSRDICQRGTSLTIQCQVDSQVTMMFWYRQQPGQSLTLIATANQGSEATYESGFVIDKFPISRPNLTFSTLTVSNMSPEDSSIYLCSVQQGGNQPQHFGDGTRLSIL.

This chain uses TRBV29-1 with TRBJ2-2; D call uncertain. Germline lookup yields CDR1 SQVTM and CDR2 ANQGSEA. V was cut by 5 bases and J by 5 bases, with 18 bases left in between. This CDR3 is 15 amino acids long. CDR3 in DNA: TGCAGCGTTACCCGGCCTGGGGTGCAAACCGGGGAGCTGTTTTTT. Its translation: CSVTRPGVQTGELFF.

This clone came up a few times. The chain uses TRBV7-2 and TRBJ2-3; D unclear. Germline V gene sequence: CDR1 SGHTA, CDR2 FQGNSA. The V end was cut by 5 bases, the J end by 7 bases, with 13 bases between. CDR3 size: 13 residues. CDR3 amino acids: CASSKMETYTQYF. The CDR3 DNA reads TGTGCCAGCAGCAAGATGGAAACTTATACGCAGTATTTT.

A word on this clone: The germline gene is not matched at one end of the junction; a read error may be the cause. The chain uses TRBV30 and TRBJ1-1; no clear D. Germline CDR1 is GTSNPN and CDR2 is SVGIG (reference sequence). The CDR3 runs to 12 residues. The CDR3 reads CLFRKTHTEAFF. DNA of the CDR3: TGCCTTTTCCGAAAGACACATACTGAAGCTTTCTTT.

The chain carries TRBV5-4 and TRBJ2-5; no firm D call. The CDR3 sequence is 14 residues long. Trimming stripped 2 bases from V and 4 bases from J, with 12 bases between. Germline V gene lookup returns CDR1 SGHNT and CDR2 YYREEE (reference sequence). CDR3 amino acids: CASSFPGRGETQYF. CDR3 nucleotides: TGTGCCAGCAGCTTTCCGGGCAGAGGAGAGACCCAGTACTTC.

This clone showed up just a few times. The rearrangement uses TRBV29-1 and TRBJ1-2; no reliable D call. V lost 4 bases to trimming and J lost 4 bases, with 10 bases between them. CDR1 and CDR2 (germline): SQVTM, ANQGSEA. There are 12 residues in the CDR3. The CDR3 reads CSVGGQSYGYTF. In DNA form, the CDR3 reads TGCAGCGTTGGAGGCCAGAGCTATGGCTACACCTTC.

The rearrangement joins TRBV30 to TRBJ2-2; 7 bases map to TRBD2. The CDR3 length is 15 residues. The germline CDR1 and CDR2 sequences are GTSNPN and SVGIG (reference sequence). The ends lost 2 bases at V and 3 bases at J; junction bases unmatched: 6. The CDR3 protein is CAWSNPSGYTGELFF. CDR3 bases: TGTGCCTGGAGTAACCCTAGCGGATACACCGGGGAGCTGTTTTTT.

The V call is TRBV2, the J call TRBJ2-3, with 11 nucleotides matching TRBD2. The CDR3 runs to 15 residues. V gave up 6 bases and J gave up 2 bases; unmatched junction bases: 4. Germline CDR1 is SNHLY and CDR2 is FYNNEI. The chain's CDR3 is CASRAGLADTDTQYF. CDR3 DNA: TGTGCCAGCAGGGCGGGACTAGCGGACACAGATACGCAGTATTTT. The variable domain in full, completed from reference TRBV2 and TRBJ2-3, reads EPEVTQTPSHQVTQMGQEVILRCVPISNHLYFYWYRQILGQKVEFLVSFYNNEISEKSEIFDDQFSVERPDGSNFTLKIRSTKLEDSAMYFCASRAGLADTDTQYFGPGTRLTVL.

The J gene is TRBJ2-1, the V gene TRBV29-1; D gene unclear. Germline CDR1 is SQVTM and CDR2 is ANQGSEA. The CDR3 spans 10 residues. Trimming took off 6 bases at V and 9 bases at J, with 9 bases between the two ends. CDR3 sequence reads: CSVRDTEQFF. The DNA of the CDR3 is TGCAGCGTCAGAGACACTGAGCAGTTCTTC.